These 12 T cell receptor beta chains came from one sample sequenced in a study of OX40 agonist ivuxolimab in advanced cancers. Profiling relied on immunoSEQ multiplex PCR, and the TCRdb table lists in-frame clones only, not all of them. The sample includes 40,000 to 45,000 clones, 80% of them seen just once. Source: CD4+ or CD8+ T cells sorted from blood, taken in a trial of the OX40 agonist ivuxolimab. These TCRs come from an adult with an advanced solid tumor such as melanoma, head and neck, liver or kidney cancer.

The rearrangement joins TRBV7-9 to TRBJ1-4; TRBD1 matches at 9 bases. CDR3 length: 14 residues. Germline trimming cut 5 bases from V and 7 bases from J; bases unmatched to any gene: 5. Germline assignment: CDR1 SEHNR and CDR2 FQNEAQ (reference sequence). The DNA of the CDR3 is TGTGCCAGCAGCCCACAGGGGGCACTTGAAAAACTGTTTTTT. Residues: CASSPQGALEKLFF.

The chain has TRBV6-4 and TRBJ1-5; D not resolved. The germline CDR1 and CDR2 sequences are MRHNA and SNTAGT. V was shortened by 6 bases and J by 7 bases, with 13 bases between the two germline ends. The CDR3 totals 13 residues. The CDR3 spells CASSEIGGQPQHF. CDR3 nucleotides: TGTGCCAGCAGCGAGATCGGAGGGCAGCCCCAGCATTTT.

The chain carries TRBV2 and TRBJ2-1; 8 bases line up with TRBD2. The CDR3 covers 15 residues. V lost 8 bases and J lost 6; bases outside the gene matches: 12. CDR1 is SNHLY, CDR2 FYNNEI, per germline. The CDR3 spells CASGGSGIPSNEQFF. The CDR3 DNA reads TGTGCCAGCGGGGGTAGCGGGATTCCTAGCAATGAGCAGTTCTTC.

The chain is built from TRBV30 and TRBJ2-5; 8 nucleotides line up with TRBD2. V shed 5 bases, J shed 7 bases, and the junction held 9 bases outside the gene matches. This CDR3 contains 13 residues. Germline V lookup: CDR1 GTSNPN, CDR2 SVGIG (reference sequence). CDR3 bases: TGTGCCTGGGGTCGGGAGGGCCTGGCGACCCAGTACTTC. Translation: CAWGREGLATQYF.

This chain connects TRBV6-4 to TRBJ2-7, with D maybe TRBD2 (5 bases). V lost 3 bases, J lost 1 base, and 19 bases lay in between. The CDR3 runs 17 residues. CDR1 and CDR2 (germline): MRHNA, SNTAGT. CDR3 DNA sequence: TGTGCCAGCAGTGAGCAGAGGGCCTTATCCACTTCCTACGAGCAGTACTTC. This gives the protein CASSEQRALSTSYEQYF.

This clone was recorded a few times. The genes are TRBV5-5 and TRBJ2-7; TRBD1 agrees at 11 bases. The ends lost 4 bases at V and 6 bases at J; junction bases unmatched: 9. Germline V gives CDR1 SGHKS, CDR2 YYEKEE (reference sequence). The CDR3 is made up of 15 amino acids. CDR3 residues: CASSPGQGAVTEQYF. The CDR3 bases are TGTGCCAGCAGCCCCGGACAGGGGGCGGTCACCGAGCAGTACTTC.

This chain connects TRBV7-2 to TRBJ1-2, with 8 bases lining up with TRBD1. Germline V gene data show CDR1 as SGHTA and CDR2 as FQGNSA. This CDR3 comprises 12 residues. Unmatched junction bases numbered 3, after V lost 6 bases and J lost 6 bases. CDR3 loop: CASSRQGNGYTF. The CDR3 DNA reads TGTGCCAGCAGTCGACAGGGGAATGGCTACACCTTC.

The chain recombines TRBV28 with TRBJ2-7; 7 bases match TRBD1. The CDR3 is 15 residues long. CDR1 and CDR2 (germline): MDHEN, SYDVKM. V lost 5 bases and J lost 2; bases outside the gene matches: 9. The CDR3 is CASSTPGTATYEQYF. In DNA form, the CDR3 reads TGTGCCAGCAGTACCCCCGGGACAGCTACCTACGAGCAGTACTTC.

The chain links TRBV9 to TRBJ2-7, with 7 positions matching TRBD2. V was pared by 0 bases and J by 5 bases, with 11 bases of the junction left unmatched. The CDR3 totals 16 residues. Germline CDR1 and CDR2: SGDLS and YYNGEE. CDR3 residues: CASSVGSGLFLDEQYF. CDR3 nucleotide sequence: TGTGCCAGCAGCGTAGGTAGCGGGCTTTTTCTGGACGAGCAGTACTTC.

This chain connects TRBV18 to TRBJ2-7; 11 nucleotides align to TRBD2. Germline CDR1 KGHSH, CDR2 LQKENI. The CDR3 is made up of 15 amino acids. V shed 0 bases, J shed 7 bases, and the junction held 5 bases outside the gene matches. Written as DNA, the CDR3 is TGTGCCAGCTCACCACCTAGCGGGAGGGCAGGGGAGCAGTACTTC. The encoded protein is CASSPPSGRAGEQYF.

In its sample, this clone was seen once. This chain connects TRBV11-3 to TRBJ2-3; TRBD1 aligns across 8 bases. Trimming took 5 bases from V and 6 from J; bases not matched to a gene: 7. Germline CDR1 is SGHNT and CDR2 is YENEEA. CDR3 size: 14 residues. CDR3 DNA: TGTGCCAGCAGCCCAGGACAGGGTTGGGATACGCAGTATTTT. The encoded protein is CASSPGQGWDTQYF.

V gene TRBV11-3 combines with J gene TRBJ2-3; D gene unclear. CDR1 SGHNT and CDR2 YENEEA come from the germline V gene. CDR3 length: 16 amino acids. The V gene lost 0 bases and the J gene lost 1 base, with 11 bases spanning the gap. This chain's CDR3 is CASSLDSGRGTDTQYF. The CDR3 DNA is TGTGCCAGCAGCTTAGACTCCGGCCGGGGCACAGATACGCAGTATTTT.